This entry concerns a single TCR beta chain. Antigen unknown. The entry originates in a study of a mutant IDH1 vaccine in newly diagnosed glioma. The wider study: The study started vaccination 4-6 weeks after radiotherapy alone, or with temozolomide cycles.

Broader study findings: Pseudoprogression apparently lacked any relation to changes in top peripheral T cell clonotypes. It was approximately 92% of patients that developed vaccine-induced immune responses.

The assay was immunoSEQ multiplex PCR, and TCRdb's table has in-frame clones only and misses some. The table records tens of thousands of clones, approximately 84% of them present only once. Time point: week 23, last vaccination. Vaccinated patients received 300 ug of mutant IDH1 20-mer peptide per dose, with topical imiquimod. Donors had new WHO grade 3 or 4 IDH1-mutant, ATRX-lost astrocytomas. Germline V CDR1 and CDR2: MNHNY, SVGAGI (reference sequence). Deletions cut 2 bases from V and 5 bases from J, with 13 bases between. The CDR3 length is 14 residues. The V call is TRBV6-6, the J call TRBJ2-7; D gene uncertain. The specimen was PBMCs, collected from a glioma patient whose treatment included an IDH1 peptide vaccine. The sequence came from a man aged 18 to 30 with glioma. This chain's CDR3 is CASSYQFSENEQYF. The CDR3 DNA is TGTGCCAGCAGTTACCAATTTTCAGAAAACGAGCAGTACTTC.